This TCR beta chain originates from a study of T cell responses to AZD1222 COVID-19 vaccine. Study results and caveats: Only a handful of AZD1222 recipients were seropositive at baseline.

Profiling relied on immunoSEQ multiplex PCR, and the TCRdb table lists in-frame clones only, not all of them. The sample records 130,000 or so clones, approximately 90% being singletons. Concerning this clone itself: The antigen is undetermined.

Looked up from germline, CDR1 is SGDLS and CDR2 is YYNGEE. The V gene lost 0 bases and the J gene lost 5 bases, with 11 bases spanning the gap. This CDR3 is 14 amino acids long. The chain joins TRBV9 to TRBJ1-1; D remains ambiguous. The material sequenced was peripheral blood, taken on day 0 of AZD1222 vaccination. This receptor was taken from an adult in good health. The CDR3 sequence is CASSVGEIKTEAFF. The CDR3 bases are TGTGCCAGCAGCGTAGGCGAAATCAAGACTGAAGCTTTCTTT.